This is a list of T cell receptor beta chains from one sample in a study of blood T cell repertoires in COVID-19. Profiled with immunoSEQ multiplex PCR; TCRdb holds only in-frame clones, not every one. The sample gives 110,000 or so clones, around 81% of which show up once; 30% to 45% is in the top ten. Sequencing used peripheral blood. These receptors were taken from a man older than 75 with acute or convalescent COVID-19. Both conserved end residues are part of each CDR3. The D gene is left open where the match is weak. Size values are once, few and many counts, or a class for expanded clones, and some rows have none.

v_call	j_call	clone_size	d_call	cdr3_aa	cdr3_nt
TRBV18	TRBJ1-6	.	.	CASSPGTSSPLHF	TGTGCCAGCTCACCAGGGACTTCCTCACCCCTCCACTTT
TRBV5-6	TRBJ1-6	.	.	CASSLERANSPLHF	TGTGCCAGCAGCTTGGAGAGGGCTAATTCACCCCTCCACTTT
TRBV6-5	TRBJ1-2	many	.	CASSPRDTPAESF	TGTGCCAGCAGCCCACGGGACACCCCGGCTGAAAGCTTC
TRBV18	TRBJ1-2	.	TRBD1	CASSLGQGAYGYTF	TGTGCCAGCTCACTTGGACAGGGGGCCTATGGCTACACCTTC
TRBV28	TRBJ2-5	.	.	CASLMSPLETQYF	TGTGCCAGCCTAATGAGCCCATTGGAGACCCAGTACTTC
TRBV7-2	TRBJ1-6	.	.	CASSLSSGGVHSPLHF	TGTGCCAGCAGCTTATCCTCGGGGGGGGTGCATTCACCCCTCCACTTT
TRBV5-1	TRBJ2-5	.	.	CASSLEPNQETQYF	TGCGCCAGCAGCTTAGAACCTAACCAAGAGACCCAGTACTTC
TRBV28	TRBJ1-2	few	.	CASSLPRYGYTF	TGTGCCAGCAGCCTCCCTAGGTATGGCTACACCTTC
TRBV27	TRBJ1-3	.	TRBD1	CASSLQPPQGYSGNTIYF	TGTGCCAGCAGTCTTCAACCGCCACAGGGGTACTCTGGAAACACCATATATTTT
TRBV29-1	TRBJ2-7	.	.	CSVANREDRRTYEQYF	TGCAGCGTAGCCAATAGGGAGGACAGGCGAACCTACGAGCAGTACTTC
TRBV3-1/TRBV3-2	TRBJ1-5	.	.	CASSHTAQGPQHF	TGTGCCAGCAGCCACACAGCTCAAGGGCCCCAGCATTTT
TRBV28	TRBJ2-3	.	.	CASSSDPSTDTQYF	TGTGCCAGCAGTAGCGACCCTAGCACAGATACGCAGTATTTT
TRBV29-1	TRBJ1-1	.	.	CSVEVFDNLEAFF	TGCAGCGTTGAAGTGTTTGACAACCTTGAAGCTTTCTTT
TRBV11-3	TRBJ2-1	.	.	CASSFTGSLTDNEQFF	TGTGCCAGCAGCTTTACCGGCTCCTTAACAGACAATGAGCAGTTCTTC
TRBV27	TRBJ2-3	.	TRBD2	CASSLSESRLAGDTQYF	TGTGCCAGCAGTTTATCAGAATCAAGACTAGCGGGAGATACGCAGTATTTT
TRBV7-2	TRBJ1-2	.	.	CASSPRAGRGYTF	TGTGCCAGCAGCCCCCGCGCAGGGCGAGGCTACACCTTC
TRBV18	TRBJ1-4	.	.	CASSPLMGAGEKLFF	TGTGCCAGCTCACCACTAATGGGGGCAGGTGAAAAACTGTTTTTT
TRBV5-4	TRBJ2-2	.	.	CASSWWQSGTGELFF	TGTGCCAGCAGCTGGTGGCAGAGCGGCACCGGGGAGCTGTTTTTT
TRBV29-1	TRBJ2-5	.	TRBD1	CSVGTGGRETQYF	TGCAGCGTTGGGACAGGGGGCAGGGAGACCCAGTACTTC
TRBV12-5	TRBJ1-3	.	TRBD1	CASGRLGQGDSGNTIYF	TGTGCTAGTGGACGTTTAGGACAGGGGGACTCTGGAAACACCATATATTTT
TRBV4-2	TRBJ2-5	.	TRBD2	CASSQEIAGGGETQYF	TGTGCCAGCAGCCAAGAGATTGCGGGAGGTGGGGAGACCCAGTACTTC
TRBV25-1	TRBJ2-1	.	TRBD1	CASSLMTGMTPYNEQFF	TGTGCCAGCAGTCTCATGACAGGGATGACTCCTTACAATGAGCAGTTCTTC
TRBV14	TRBJ1-2	.	.	CASSQRPGNYGYTF	TGTGCCAGCAGCCAAAGGCCGGGGAACTATGGCTACACCTTC
TRBV6-2/TRBV6-3	TRBJ1-5	.	TRBD1	CASSLTGGPYSNQPQHF	TGTGCCAGCAGCCTCACAGGGGGACCCTATAGCAATCAGCCCCAGCATTTT
TRBV6-1	TRBJ2-7	.	.	CASSDQGHYEQYF	TGTGCCAGCAGTGACCAAGGACACTACGAGCAGTACTTC
TRBV11-3	TRBJ2-2	.	.	CASSLESLGTTGELFF	TGTGCCAGCAGCTTAGAAAGCCTAGGAACAACCGGGGAGCTGTTTTTT
TRBV28	TRBJ1-5	.	TRBD1	CASRGTGDNSNQPQHF	TGTGCCAGCAGAGGGACAGGGGATAATAGCAATCAGCCCCAGCATTTT
TRBV18	TRBJ1-2	.	.	CASSHREANYGYTF	TGTGCCAGCTCACACAGGGAAGCTAACTATGGCTACACCTTC
TRBV6-4	TRBJ2-1	.	TRBD2	CASSDSPAGGPKEQFF	TGTGCCAGCAGTGACTCTCCGGCGGGAGGCCCAAAAGAGCAGTTCTTC